This T cell receptor beta chain is drawn from a study of blood T cells in healthy people across ages. A remark on this clonotype: The antigen is undetermined.

Each sample gave at least 6.5 million isolated PBMCs. A minimum of 5 micrograms of total RNA was extracted per sample. General observations from the study: Naive T cell percentage and TCR beta diversity correlated strongly.

Together with a sample-barcoded 5' primer, a J-beta primer mix was included in a second PCR lasting roughly 7 to 11 cycles. At least 2.5 million CDR3-containing paired-end reads were obtained per sample. In TCRdb, the 5' RACE reads were re-called with MiXCR into one record per CDR3 protein. The table lists roughly 800,000 distinct CDR3 sequences, approximately 35% of them singletons. This TCR was sampled from a man younger than 35 in good health. Sequenced: blood.

The CDR3: CASSQSLDRNTGELFF. The DNA of the CDR3 is TGCGCCAGCAGCCAAAGCCTGGACAGAAACACCGGGGAGCTGTTTTTT. The chain uses TRBV4-3 and TRBJ2-2, with TRBD1 as a possible D gene (6 bases). CDR1 LGHNA and CDR2 YSLEER come from the germline V gene. Trimming left V 2 bases short and J 2 bases short, with 12 bases between. The CDR3 is 16 residues long.